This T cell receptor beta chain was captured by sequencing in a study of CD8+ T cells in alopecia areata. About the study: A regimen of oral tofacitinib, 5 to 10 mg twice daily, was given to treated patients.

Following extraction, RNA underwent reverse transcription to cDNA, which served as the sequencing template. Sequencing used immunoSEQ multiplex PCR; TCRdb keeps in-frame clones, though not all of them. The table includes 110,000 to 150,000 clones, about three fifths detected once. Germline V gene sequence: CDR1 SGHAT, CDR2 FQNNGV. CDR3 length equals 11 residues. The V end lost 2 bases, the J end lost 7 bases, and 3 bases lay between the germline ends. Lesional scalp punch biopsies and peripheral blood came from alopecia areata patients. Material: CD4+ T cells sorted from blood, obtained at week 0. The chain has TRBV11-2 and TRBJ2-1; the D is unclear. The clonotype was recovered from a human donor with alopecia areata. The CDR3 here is CASSLSNEQFF. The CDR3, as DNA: TGTGCCAGCAGCTTATCTAATGAGCAGTTCTTC. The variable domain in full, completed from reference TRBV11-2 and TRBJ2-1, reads EAGVAQSPRYKIIEKRQSVAFWCNPISGHATLYWYQQILGQGPKLLIQFQNNGVVDDSQLPKDRFSAERLKGVDSTLKIQPAKLEDSAVYLCASSLSNEQFFGPGTRLTVL.